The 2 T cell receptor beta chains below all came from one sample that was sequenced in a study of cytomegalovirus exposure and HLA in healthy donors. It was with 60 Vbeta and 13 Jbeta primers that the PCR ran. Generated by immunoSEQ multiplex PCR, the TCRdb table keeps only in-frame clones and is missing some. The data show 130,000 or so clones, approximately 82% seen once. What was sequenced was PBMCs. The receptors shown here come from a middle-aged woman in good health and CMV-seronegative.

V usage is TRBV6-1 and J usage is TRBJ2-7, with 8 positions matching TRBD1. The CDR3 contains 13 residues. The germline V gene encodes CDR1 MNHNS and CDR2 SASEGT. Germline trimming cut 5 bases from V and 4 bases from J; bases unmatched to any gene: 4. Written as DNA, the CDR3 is TGTGCCAGCAGTAAACAGGGGGGTTACGAGCAGTACTTC. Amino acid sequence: CASSKQGGYEQYF.

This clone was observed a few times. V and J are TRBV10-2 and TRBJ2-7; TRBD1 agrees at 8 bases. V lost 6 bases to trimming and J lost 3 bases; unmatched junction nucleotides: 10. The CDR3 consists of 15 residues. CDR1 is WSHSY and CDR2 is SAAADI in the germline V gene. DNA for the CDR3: TGCGCCAGCAGCGACCCGGGACAGGCCTTCTACGAGCAGTACTTC. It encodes CASSDPGQAFYEQYF.